This T cell receptor beta chain was identified in a study of CD8+CD57+ T cells in acquired aplastic anemia. Study summary: Recorded DNA amounts for sorted CD4+ and CD8+ cells had an average of about 3.5 ug.

This clonotype was seen a few times. TCR beta VDJ combinations and CDR3 sequences were profiled from genomic DNA. In TCRdb, the reads were re-called with MiXCR into one record per CDR3 protein. Of 150,000 or so distinct CDR3 sequences in the sample, about 60% were seen once. CDR1 and CDR2 (germline): ENHRY, SYGVKD. Trimming removed 6 bases from V and 2 bases from J, with 8 bases in between. This CDR3 region has 13 residues. This receptor was taken from a human donor in good health. Sequencing was performed on sorted CD4+, CD8+, or CD8+CD57+ T cells (not recorded which) from PBMCs. V and J are TRBV10-3 and TRBJ1-3; D remains unclear. CDR3 protein: CAISRIAGNTIYF. CDR3 DNA sequence: TGTGCCATCAGCAGGATCGCTGGAAACACCATATATTTT.